The source of this TCR beta chain is a study of blood T cell repertoires in COVID-19. Study-wide context: The United States, Italy and Spain were the sources of the acute and convalescent COVID-19 samples. T cells, B-cell-depleted T cells, or PBMCs provided the cDNA or gDNA that served as material.

As originally analysed: Amplification of reference gene primers was used by the study to estimate nucleated cell counts. Sequencing used immunoSEQ multiplex PCR; TCRdb keeps in-frame clones, though not all of them. D and trimming were read from the DNA, whereas the V and J calls and clone size are those reported in that table. The table has 300,000 to 400,000 clones, around nine tenths seen once. V shed 7 bases and J shed 8 bases, with 29 bases lying between them. Germline CDR1 reads LNHDA; CDR2 reads SQIVND (reference sequence). The CDR3 spans 17 residues. The chain uses TRBV19 and TRBJ1-2; tentatively, D is TRBD1 (6 bases). This sequence originates from a woman under 30 who had recovered from COVID-19. The sample was peripheral blood. For the CDR3, the DNA is TGTGCCAGTAAGGATCGAACCGGGACAAGGCATTGGTCGGGCTACACCTTC. It translates to CASKDRTGTRHWSGYTF.